The next 28 T cell receptor beta chains were all read from a single sample in a study of human T cells and chemical hapten exposure (dated by TCRdb to about 2021). Library method: RACE. Sequencing relied on a NextSeq 500. Through fastp at Q25 and MiXCR, TCRdb rebuilt clones from the public reads, retaining in-frame beta chains. Identical CDR3 proteins give one entry, which carries the most common genes and DNA. This sample gives 300,000 to 400,000 distinct CDR3 sequences in total; around 7% of them show up just once. Jointly, the top ten make up roughly 7.9% of the sample. The meaning of the sample's time point label: patch test 1, 2 weeks after DPC sensitization. Interpreted using the paper, the treatment or condition label stands for: therapeutic diphenylcyclopropenone sensitization with weekly scalp DPC. Sample: whole blood, taken in connection with sensitization to the hapten diphenylcyclopropenone (DPC). The source is a woman under 30 with alopecia areata. Some clones in this sample may be carry-over from other donors' samples.

This clonotype occurred many times. The junction differs from germline at one of its ends, possibly a read error. The chain employs TRBV5-1 and TRBJ1-6; D is possibly TRBD1 (6 bases). Germline CDR1 is SGHRS and CDR2 is YFSETQ. The CDR3 extends over 14 amino acids. In DNA, the CDR3 is TGCGCCAGCAGCTTGGAGGGGGATAACTCACCCCTCCACTTT. Its translation is CASSLEGDNSPLHF.

This clonotype came up a few times. The rearrangement joins TRBV4-1 to TRBJ1-2; D perhaps matches TRBD1 (5 bases). This CDR3 spans 14 amino acids. CDR1 and CDR2 from the germline V gene are MGHRA and YSYEKL. V was clipped by 5 bases and J by 3 bases, with 13 bases between them. The CDR3 coding sequence is TGCGCCAGCAGCGCGGGGGGGTGGGACTATGGCTACACCTTC. Amino acids: CASSAGGWDYGYTF.

The rearrangement joins TRBV18 to TRBJ1-1; possibly TRBD1 for D (5 bases). Deletions cut 5 bases from V and 0 bases from J, with 7 bases between. The CDR3 is made up of 13 amino acids. The germline V gene has CDR1 KGHSH and CDR2 LQKENI. CDR3 sequence reads: CASSKTVNTEAFF. CDR3 coding DNA: TGTGCCAGCTCAAAGACAGTGAACACTGAAGCTTTCTTT. The variable domain in full, completed from reference TRBV18 and TRBJ1-1, reads NAGVMQNPRHLVRRRGQEARLRCSPMKGHSHVYWYRQLPEEGLKFMVYLQKENIIDESGMPKERFSAEFPKEGPSILRIQQVVRGDSAAYFCASSKTVNTEAFFGQGTRLTVV.

This chain links TRBV18 with TRBJ1-2, with D perhaps TRBD1 (5 bases). Trimming removed 5 bases from V and 5 bases from J, with 15 bases in between. The CDR3 is made up of 14 amino acids. Germline loops: CDR1 KGHSH, CDR2 LQKENI. As DNA, the CDR3 is TGTGCCAGCTCATCGGACACGGTTATGTATGGCTACACCTTC. Translation: CASSSDTVMYGYTF.

This clonotype was seen repeatedly, ten times or more. The gene calls are TRBV3-1 and TRBJ2-5, with no clear D. CDR1 and CDR2 from the germline V gene are LGHDT and YNNKEL (reference sequence). The ends were cut back, 1 base at V and 7 bases at J, with 7 bases in the middle. This CDR3 is 12 amino acids long. The CDR3 nucleotides are TGTGCCAGCAGCCAAGTTGCCGGGACCCAGTACTTC. Its protein is CASSQVAGTQYF.

This clonotype was observed many times. The V call is TRBV4-2, the J call TRBJ2-5; TRBD2 matches 11 bases. Germline V gene data show CDR1 as LGHNA and CDR2 as YNFKEQ. The J segment lost 1 base and the V segment lost 4 bases, leaving 5 bases of the junction unmatched. This CDR3 is built from 16 residues. CDR3 amino acids: CASSLGLADLQETQYF. CDR3 DNA sequence: TGTGCCAGCAGCCTGGGACTAGCGGACCTCCAAGAGACCCAGTACTTC.

V and J are TRBV7-6 and TRBJ1-6; D is unresolved. CDR3 length: 16 residues. The germline gives CDR1 SGHVS, CDR2 FNYEAQ. Trimming took off 5 bases at V and 0 bases at J, with 11 bases between the two ends. CDR3: CASSPVPSSYNSPLHF. In nucleotides, the CDR3 is TGTGCCAGCAGCCCTGTACCGAGCTCCTATAATTCACCCCTCCACTTT.

This clonotype was recorded at least ten times. The chain recombines TRBV5-1 with TRBJ2-3; 9 bases agree with TRBD2. Germline CDR1 is SGHRS and CDR2 is YFSETQ. V gave up 4 bases and J gave up 5 bases; unmatched junction bases: 11. This CDR3 is 16 amino acids long. In DNA form, the CDR3 reads TGCGCCAGCAGCCCGCCAGGCGGGGGGGCCGTAGATACGCAGTATTTT. Amino acid sequence: CASSPPGGGAVDTQYF.

This clonotype appeared a few times. The rearrangement uses TRBV11-2 and TRBJ1-3; D perhaps matches TRBD1 (5 bases). Deletions cut 2 bases from V and 0 bases from J, with 8 bases between. The CDR3 runs to 15 residues. Per the germline V gene, CDR1 is SGHAT and CDR2 is FQNNGV. The CDR3 nucleotides are TGTGCCAGCAGCTTAAGGGGATTCTCTGGAAACACCATATATTTT. Translated, it gives CASSLRGFSGNTIYF.

This clonotype was seen repeatedly, ten times or more. The genes are TRBV24-1 and TRBJ2-3; 9 bases align to TRBD2. This CDR3 has 17 amino acids. V shed 3 bases, J shed 2 bases, and the junction held 8 bases outside the gene matches. The germline V gene has CDR1 KGHDR and CDR2 SFDVKD. CDR3 in amino acids: CATSDGRRGGFTDTQYF. CDR3 nucleotides: TGTGCCACCAGTGATGGGCGGCGGGGGGGATTCACAGATACGCAGTATTTT.

The V and J genes are TRBV15 and TRBJ2-7; no clear D gene. Germline CDR1 and CDR2: LNHNV and YYDKDF (reference sequence). The CDR3 extends over 16 amino acids. The V gene lost 3 bases and the J gene lost 0 bases, with 15 bases spanning the gap. The CDR3 DNA follows: TGTGCCACCAGCAGGGGCCGACTTCGGAGCTCCTACGAGCAGTACTTC. Translated: CATSRGRLRSSYEQYF.

This clonotype was counted at least ten times. The CDR3 coding sequence is TGCGCCAGCAGCTCGCGCCGGGGGGAAACTAAAGATACGCAGTATTTT. This encodes CASSSRRGETKDTQYF. The chain recombines TRBV5-1 with TRBJ2-3; 7 bases agree with TRBD2. The V and J ends lost 3 bases and 5 bases, in that order; junction bases with no gene match: 12. Germline V gives CDR1 SGHRS, CDR2 YFSETQ. This CDR3 has 16 amino acids.

The chain uses TRBV6-1 and TRBJ2-7, with D perhaps given as TRBD1 or TRBD2 (6 bases each). V lost 4 bases and J 4 bases, leaving 17 bases between the germline ends. The germline CDR1 and CDR2 sequences are MNHNS and SASEGT. The CDR3 contains 15 residues. The CDR3 nucleotides read TGTGCCAGCAGTGGCCTGGGGGGCCTGGATTACGAGCAGTACTTC. This encodes CASSGLGGLDYEQYF.

By share, this clonotype counts as medium-sized. The J gene is TRBJ1-2, the V gene TRBV6-5, with unresolved D. Trimming left V 2 bases short and J 5 bases short, with 15 bases between. CDR1 MNHEY and CDR2 SVGAGI come from the germline V gene. The CDR3 extends over 15 amino acids. The CDR3, as DNA: TGTGCCAGCAGTTACGACCACAGCGATGCATATGGCTACACCTTC. Its translation is CASSYDHSDAYGYTF.

The rearrangement joins TRBV18 to TRBJ1-2; D unresolved. The CDR3 contains 13 residues. V was cut by 3 bases and J by 1 base, with 6 bases left in between. Germline V lookup: CDR1 KGHSH, CDR2 LQKENI. CDR3 coding DNA: TGTGCCAGCTCACCGACAAGTAACTATGGCTACACCTTC. This codes for CASSPTSNYGYTF. The full variable domain, in which reference TRBV18 and TRBJ1-2 provide the parts outside the CDR3, is NAGVMQNPRHLVRRRGQEARLRCSPMKGHSHVYWYRQLPEEGLKFMVYLQKENIIDESGMPKERFSAEFPKEGPSILRIQQVVRGDSAAYFCASSPTSNYGYTFGSGTRLTVV.

The table lists this clonotype with a few counts. The chain joins TRBV2 to TRBJ1-2; D uncertain. V lost 3 bases, J lost 7 bases, and 18 bases lay in between. CDR1 is SNHLY and CDR2 is FYNNEI in the germline V gene. The CDR3 length is 15 residues. CDR3 in amino acids: CASSEIRLAPLGYTF. The CDR3 nucleotides read TGTGCCAGCAGTGAGATCAGGTTGGCACCCCTTGGCTACACCTTC.

The chain employs TRBV7-3 and TRBJ2-5; D is perhaps TRBD2 (5 bases). This CDR3 comprises 15 residues. Germline CDR1 is SGHTA and CDR2 is FQGTGA. Between the trimmed V and J ends, which lost 3 bases and 1 base, there was a span of 12 bases. The CDR3 bases are TGTGCCAGCAGCTTCGCGGGTACTCTCCAAGAGACCCAGTACTTC. It translates to CASSFAGTLQETQYF.

This clonotype was recorded at least ten times. The chain uses TRBV7-6 and TRBJ2-3; 7 nucleotides agree with TRBD2. The V gene's germline CDR1 is SGHVS and CDR2 FNYEAQ. The length of the CDR3 is 15 residues. The V and J ends lost 5 bases and 7 bases, in that order; junction bases with no gene match: 12. This chain's CDR3 is CASSLGGTLGHTQYF. The CDR3 DNA follows: TGTGCCAGCAGCCTGGGGGGGACCTTGGGGCATACGCAGTATTTT.

The chain employs TRBV7-2 and TRBJ2-1; weak D call: TRBD1 (6 bases). Trimming took 5 bases from V and 10 from J, leaving 24 bases between them. Germline V gene sequence: CDR1 SGHTA, CDR2 FQGNSA. CDR3 length: 16 amino acids. The CDR3: CASSLGVGAGVWEQFF. The CDR3 DNA reads TGTGCCAGCAGCCTCGGAGTAGGCGCAGGGGTATGGGAGCAGTTCTTC.

Only a few counts were recorded for this clonotype. This rearrangement joins TRBV6-1 to TRBJ2-3; D call uncertain. This CDR3 spans 13 amino acids. CDR1 is MNHNS and CDR2 is SASEGT in the germline V gene. The V end was cut by 8 bases, the J end by 0 bases, with 9 bases between. CDR3 loop: CASVWASTDTQYF. CDR3 nucleotides: TGTGCCAGCGTGTGGGCGAGCACAGATACGCAGTATTTT.

This clonotype has at least ten counts. This chain links TRBV6-5 with TRBJ2-2; a possible D gene is TRBD2 (5 bases). The germline V gene has CDR1 MNHEY and CDR2 SVGAGI. This CDR3 is built from 14 residues. Deletions cut 5 bases from V and 5 bases from J, with 12 bases between. The CDR3 spells CASSGLGGTGELFF. The DNA for the CDR3 is TGTGCCAGCAGTGGATTGGGCGGGACCGGGGAGCTGTTTTTT.

This clonotype showed up just a few times. The rearrangement links TRBV29-1 to TRBJ2-6, with D tentatively TRBD2 (6 bases). CDR3 length: 13 amino acids. Per germline, CDR1 SQVTM and CDR2 ANQGSEA. The CDR3 coding sequence is TGCAGGGAGGGGACCTCTGGGGCCAACGTCCTGACTTTC. Translation: CREGTSGANVLTF.

This clonotype was recorded at least ten times. The chain links TRBV29-1 to TRBJ2-7; the D gene is possibly TRBD2 (5 bases). From germline, CDR1 is SQVTM and CDR2 ANQGSEA. The CDR3 runs 15 residues. V was clipped by 1 base and J by 2 bases, with 15 bases between them. DNA of the CDR3: TGCAGCGTTGAAGTTGGCGGTGACGGGACCTACGAGCAGTACTTC. It codes for CSVEVGGDGTYEQYF.

This clonotype showed up just a few times. The chain carries TRBV6-5 and TRBJ1-2; D uncertain. V was cut by 5 bases and J by 8 bases, with 21 bases left in between. This CDR3 has 15 residues. Germline CDR1 is MNHEY and CDR2 is SVGAGI. The CDR3 DNA follows: TGTGCCAGCAGTAAAAGCCCCGGGCCCCTACTCGGCTACACCTTC. Residues: CASSKSPGPLLGYTF.

The rearrangement joins TRBV20-1 to TRBJ2-3; 9 bases agree with TRBD2. V was pared by 0 bases and J by 6 bases, with 10 bases of the junction left unmatched. Germline V gives CDR1 DFQATT, CDR2 SNEGSKA (reference sequence). The CDR3 runs 16 residues. The CDR3 region has the DNA TGCAGTGCTAGAGATAAGAAAAGCGGGGGGCATGATACGCAGTATTTT. This encodes CSARDKKSGGHDTQYF.

This clonotype was detected a few times. The V gene is TRBV29-1, the J gene TRBJ1-1, with a possible D match to TRBD1 (6 bases). Per the germline V gene, CDR1 is SQVTM and CDR2 is ANQGSEA. The CDR3 length is 12 residues. Trimming shortened V by 4 bases and J by 5 bases, and 11 bases separated the two germline ends. CDR3 coding DNA: TGCAGCGTTGCCCAGGGGAAGACTGAAGCTTTCTTT. Its translation is CSVAQGKTEAFF.

At least ten counts were recorded for this clonotype. The J gene is TRBJ2-6, the V gene TRBV6-2 or TRBV6-3; tentative D call: TRBD1 (6 bases). CDR3 length: 18 amino acids. Trimming cost V 5 bases and J 0 bases, with 17 bases left between them. In germline, CDR1 is MNHEY, CDR2 SVGEGT. The CDR3: CASSRTGTFYSGANVLTF. Written as DNA, the CDR3 is TGTGCCAGCAGTCGTACCGGGACATTCTACTCTGGGGCCAACGTCCTGACTTTC.

The chain carries TRBV12-3 or TRBV12-4 and TRBJ2-2; TRBD1 matches at 8 bases. The trim removed 3 bases at V and 1 base at J, leaving 13 bases unmatched. This CDR3 has 19 residues. CDR3 residues: CASSLSGRGLSVNTGELFF. CDR3 nucleotide sequence: TGTGCCAGCAGTTTGTCTGGCAGGGGGCTAAGTGTGAACACCGGGGAGCTGTTTTTT.